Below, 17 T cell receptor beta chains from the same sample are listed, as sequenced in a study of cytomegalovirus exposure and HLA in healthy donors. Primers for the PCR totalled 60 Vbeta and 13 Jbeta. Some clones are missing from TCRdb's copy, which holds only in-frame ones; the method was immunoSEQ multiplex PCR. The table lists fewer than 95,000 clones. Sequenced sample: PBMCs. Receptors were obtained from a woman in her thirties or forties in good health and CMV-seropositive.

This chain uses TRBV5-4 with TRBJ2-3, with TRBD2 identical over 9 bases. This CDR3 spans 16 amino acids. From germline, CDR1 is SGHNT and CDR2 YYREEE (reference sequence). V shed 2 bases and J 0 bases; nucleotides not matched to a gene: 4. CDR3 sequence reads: CASSFEAGGSTDTQYF. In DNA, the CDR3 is TGTGCCAGCAGCTTCGAAGCGGGGGGCAGCACAGATACGCAGTATTTT.

As DNA, the CDR3 is TGTGCCAGCACCTTAAACCCAGTCACTAATGAAAAACTGTTTTTT. Translating it yields CASTLNPVTNEKLFF. The chain combines TRBV27 with TRBJ1-4; D unresolved. This CDR3 is 15 amino acids long. The V end was cut by 7 bases, the J end by 2 bases, with 14 bases between. The germline V gene has CDR1 MNHEY and CDR2 SMNVEV (reference sequence). The full variable domain, in which reference TRBV27 and TRBJ1-4 provide the parts outside the CDR3, is EAQVTQNPRYLITVTGKKLTVTCSQNMNHEYMSWYRQDPGLGLRQIYYSMNVEVTDKGDVPEGYKVSRKEKRNFPLILESPSPNQTSLYFCASTLNPVTNEKLFFGSGTQLSVL.

Here the CDR3 DNA reads TGTGCCAGCAGCTTGTTGTCGGAAGCTTTCTTT. This translates into CASSLLSEAFF. The chain has TRBV5-6 and TRBJ1-1; D ambiguous. V was trimmed by 1 base and J by 8 bases, leaving 6 bases between them. The CDR3 consists of 11 residues. In germline, CDR1 is SGHDT, CDR2 YYEEEE.

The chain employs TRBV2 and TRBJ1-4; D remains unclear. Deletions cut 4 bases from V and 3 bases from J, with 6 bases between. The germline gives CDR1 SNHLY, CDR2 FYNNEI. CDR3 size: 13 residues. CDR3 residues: CASSGTANEKLFF. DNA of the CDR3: TGTGCCAGCAGTGGTACAGCTAATGAAAAACTGTTTTTT.

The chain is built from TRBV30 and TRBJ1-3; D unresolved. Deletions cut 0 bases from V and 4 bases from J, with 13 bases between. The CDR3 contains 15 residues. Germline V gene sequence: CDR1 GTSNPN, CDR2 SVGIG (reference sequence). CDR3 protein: CAWSVRRLVGNTIYF. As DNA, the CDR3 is TGTGCCTGGAGTGTACGGAGGTTGGTAGGAAACACCATATATTTT.

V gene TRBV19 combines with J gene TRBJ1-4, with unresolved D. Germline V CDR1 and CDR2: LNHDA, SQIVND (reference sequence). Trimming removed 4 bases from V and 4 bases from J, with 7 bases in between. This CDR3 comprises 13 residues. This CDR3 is CASSRRDNEKLFF. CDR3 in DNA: TGTGCCAGTAGTAGGAGGGATAATGAAAAACTGTTTTTT.

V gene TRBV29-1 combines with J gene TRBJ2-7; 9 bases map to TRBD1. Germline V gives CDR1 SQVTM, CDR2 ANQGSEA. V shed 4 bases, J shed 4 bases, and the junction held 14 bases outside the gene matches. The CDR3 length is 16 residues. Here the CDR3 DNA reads TGCAGCGTTGCAGTCCCCAAGGACAGGGGAAAGTACGAGCAGTACTTC. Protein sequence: CSVAVPKDRGKYEQYF.

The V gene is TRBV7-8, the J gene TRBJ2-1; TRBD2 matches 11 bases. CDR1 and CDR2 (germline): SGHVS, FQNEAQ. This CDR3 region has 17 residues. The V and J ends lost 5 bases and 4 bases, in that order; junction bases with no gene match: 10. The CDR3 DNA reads TGTGCCAGCAGCCCCTTTTTACTAGCGGGAGAGTACAATGAGCAGTTCTTC. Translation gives CASSPFLLAGEYNEQFF. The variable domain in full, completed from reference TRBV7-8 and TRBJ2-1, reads GAGVSQSPRYKVAKRGQDVALRCDPISGHVSLFWYQQALGQGPEFLTYFQNEAQLDKSGLPSDRFFAERPEGSVSTLKIQRTQQEDSAVYLCASSPFLLAGEYNEQFFGPGTRLTVL.

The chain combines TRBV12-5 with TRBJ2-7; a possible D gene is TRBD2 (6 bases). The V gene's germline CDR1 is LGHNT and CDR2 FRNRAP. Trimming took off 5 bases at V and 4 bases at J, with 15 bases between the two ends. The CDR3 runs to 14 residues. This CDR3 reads CASGPRREGYEQYF. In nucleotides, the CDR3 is TGTGCTAGTGGTCCCCGGAGGGAAGGTTACGAGCAGTACTTC.

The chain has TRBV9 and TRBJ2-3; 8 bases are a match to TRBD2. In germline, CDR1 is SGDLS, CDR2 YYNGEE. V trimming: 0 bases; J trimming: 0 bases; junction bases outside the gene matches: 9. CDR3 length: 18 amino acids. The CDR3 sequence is CASSVGRGGASSTDTQYF. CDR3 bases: TGTGCCAGCAGCGTAGGACGGGGGGGAGCCTCTAGCACAGATACGCAGTATTTT.

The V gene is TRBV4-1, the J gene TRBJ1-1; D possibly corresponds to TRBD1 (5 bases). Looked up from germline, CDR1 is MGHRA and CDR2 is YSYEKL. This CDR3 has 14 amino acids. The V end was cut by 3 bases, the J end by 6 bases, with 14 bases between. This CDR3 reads CASSQEEGRPEAFF. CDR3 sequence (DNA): TGCGCCAGCAGCCAGGAGGAGGGGAGGCCTGAAGCTTTCTTT.

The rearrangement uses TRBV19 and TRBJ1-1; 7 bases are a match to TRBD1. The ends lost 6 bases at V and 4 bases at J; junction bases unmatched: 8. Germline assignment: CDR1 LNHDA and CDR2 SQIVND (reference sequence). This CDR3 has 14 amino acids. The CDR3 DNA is TGTGCCAGTAGGCCAGGGGGAGTCGGCACTGAAGCTTTCTTT. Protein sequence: CASRPGGVGTEAFF.

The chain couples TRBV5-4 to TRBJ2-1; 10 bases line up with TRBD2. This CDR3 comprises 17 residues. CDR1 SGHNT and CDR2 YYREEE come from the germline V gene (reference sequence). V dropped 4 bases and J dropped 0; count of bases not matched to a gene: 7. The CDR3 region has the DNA TGTGCCAGCAGCCTTCGGACTAGCGGCAGCTCCTACAATGAGCAGTTCTTC. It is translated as CASSLRTSGSSYNEQFF.

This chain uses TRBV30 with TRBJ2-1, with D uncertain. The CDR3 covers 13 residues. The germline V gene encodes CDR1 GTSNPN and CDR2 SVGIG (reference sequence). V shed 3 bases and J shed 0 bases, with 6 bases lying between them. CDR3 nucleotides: TGTGCCTGGAGAACGCGCTCCTACAATGAGCAGTTCTTC. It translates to CAWRTRSYNEQFF.

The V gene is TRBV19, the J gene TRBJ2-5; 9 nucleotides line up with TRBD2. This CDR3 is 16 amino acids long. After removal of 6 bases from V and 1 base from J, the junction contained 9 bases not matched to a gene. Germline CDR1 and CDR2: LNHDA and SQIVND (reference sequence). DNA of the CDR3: TGTGCCAGTAGAATGATGAATAGCGGGGGCCAAGAGACCCAGTACTTC. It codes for CASRMMNSGGQETQYF.

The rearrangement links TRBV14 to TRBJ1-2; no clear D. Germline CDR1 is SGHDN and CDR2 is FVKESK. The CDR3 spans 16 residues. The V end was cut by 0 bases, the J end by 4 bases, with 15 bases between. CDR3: CASSQEGRRSPYGYTF. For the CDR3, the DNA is TGTGCCAGCAGCCAAGAGGGTCGGAGATCACCCTATGGCTACACCTTC.

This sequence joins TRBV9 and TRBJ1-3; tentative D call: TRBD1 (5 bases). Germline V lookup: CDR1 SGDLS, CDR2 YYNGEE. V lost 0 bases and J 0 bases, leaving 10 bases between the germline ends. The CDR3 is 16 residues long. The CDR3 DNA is TGTGCCAGCAGCGTAGGATCAGGGAACTCTGGAAACACCATATATTTT. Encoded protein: CASSVGSGNSGNTIYF.